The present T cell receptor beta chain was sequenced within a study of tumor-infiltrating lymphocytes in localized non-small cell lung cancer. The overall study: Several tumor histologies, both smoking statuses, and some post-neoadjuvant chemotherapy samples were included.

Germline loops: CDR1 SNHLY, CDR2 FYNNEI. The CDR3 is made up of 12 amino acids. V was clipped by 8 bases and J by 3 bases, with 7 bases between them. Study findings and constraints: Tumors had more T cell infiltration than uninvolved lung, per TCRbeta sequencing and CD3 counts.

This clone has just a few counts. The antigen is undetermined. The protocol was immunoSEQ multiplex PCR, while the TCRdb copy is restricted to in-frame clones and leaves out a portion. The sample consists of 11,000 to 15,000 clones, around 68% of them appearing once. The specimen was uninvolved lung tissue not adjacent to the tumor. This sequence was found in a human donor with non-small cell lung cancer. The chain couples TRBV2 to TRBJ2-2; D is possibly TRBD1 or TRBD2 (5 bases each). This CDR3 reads CASGTDTGELFF. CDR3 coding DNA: TGTGCCAGCGGGACGGACACCGGGGAGCTGTTTTTT.